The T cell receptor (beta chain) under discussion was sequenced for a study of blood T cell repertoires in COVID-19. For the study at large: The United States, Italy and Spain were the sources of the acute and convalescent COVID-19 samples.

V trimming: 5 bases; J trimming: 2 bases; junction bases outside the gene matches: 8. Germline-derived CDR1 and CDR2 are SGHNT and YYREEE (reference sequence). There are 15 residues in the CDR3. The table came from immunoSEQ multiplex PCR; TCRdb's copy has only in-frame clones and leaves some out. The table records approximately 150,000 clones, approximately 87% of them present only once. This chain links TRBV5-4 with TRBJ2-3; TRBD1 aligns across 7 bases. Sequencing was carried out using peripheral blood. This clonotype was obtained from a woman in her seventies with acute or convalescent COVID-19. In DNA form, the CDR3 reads TGTGCCAGCAGTCCACCGGGACAGCACACAGATACGCAGTATTTT. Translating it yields CASSPPGQHTDTQYF.